This T cell receptor (beta chain) appears in the sequencing data of a study of blood T cell repertoires in COVID-19. Study-level information: COVID-19 samples, acute and convalescent, were from the United States, Italy and Spain. The analysed material was cDNA or gDNA that came from T cells, B-cell-depleted T cells, or PBMCs.

In the source study's methods: Reference gene primer amplification gave nucleated cell count estimates. Produced via immunoSEQ multiplex PCR; TCRdb's table is partial and in-frame only. V and J calls and clone size are given by that table; D and trimming were obtained from the DNA. This sample has approximately 200,000 clones, with 80% to 90% found just once. The CDR3 is 13 amino acids. Germline V gene data show CDR1 as SEHNR and CDR2 as FQNEAQ (reference sequence). Trimming took 9 bases from V and 4 from J, leaving 13 bases between them. This TCR came from a man aged 60 to 75 with acute or convalescent COVID-19. Sequencing was carried out using peripheral blood. V and J are TRBV7-9 and TRBJ2-1, with a weak D call TRBD2 (6 bases). In nucleotides, the CDR3 is TGTGCCAGTGGGGGGAAGGTTTACAATGAGCAGTTCTTC. Residues: CASGGKVYNEQFF.